One sample yielded the 18 T cell receptor beta chains listed below, sequenced in a study of tumor-infiltrating lymphocytes in oesophageal squamous cell carcinoma. TCRdb analysed the PCR reads with MiXCR anew, one entry per CDR3 protein. The sample lists under 20,000 distinct CDR3 sequences, 30% to 50% seen once, with 6% to 7% in the top ten. The sample was blood. The origin of the receptors is a male donor with esophageal squamous cell carcinoma.

This clonotype was seen at least ten times. A much larger clonotype is one base distant, so this may be a read error. V usage is TRBV5-4 and J usage is TRBJ2-5; 10 nucleotides match TRBD2. From germline, CDR1 is SGHNT and CDR2 YYREEE (reference sequence). After removal of 6 bases from V and 11 bases from J, the junction contained 16 bases not matched to a gene. The CDR3 is 15 residues long. In DNA form, the CDR3 reads TGTGCCAGCATCGATAGCGGGGGGTTTTACAATGAGCAGTACTTC. Amino acids: CASIDSGGFYNEQYF.

Remarks on this clonotype: One end of the junction is discordant with germline, which a read error may explain. The gene calls are TRBV11-1 and TRBJ2-3; TRBD2 aligns across 9 bases. The J call is uncertain, as TRBJ2-5 better fits the DNA end. Germline V gene lookup returns CDR1 SGHAT and CDR2 FQDESV (reference sequence). The CDR3 length is 13 residues. The CDR3 is CVSSRSGSETQYF. The CDR3 region has the DNA TGTGTCAGCAGCCGTAGCGGGAGTGAGACCCAGTACTTC.

CDR3 sequence (DNA): TGTGCCAGCAGCTTGGCCGGGACTAGCGGGACCGATGAGCAGTTCTTC. Residues: CASSLAGTSGTDEQFF. V usage is TRBV11-3 and J usage is TRBJ1-2, with 13 nucleotides matching TRBD2. The DNA matches TRBJ2-1 better at its end, which makes the J call doubtful. This CDR3 is 16 amino acids long. Germline V gene data show CDR1 as SGHNT and CDR2 as YENEEA.

This clonotype is medium-sized by share. CDR3 nucleotide sequence: TGTGCCAGCAGACTTGACAGGGGGCGATGGGAGCAGTACTTC. It is translated as CASRLDRGRWEQYF. This chain connects TRBV6-1 to TRBJ2-7; 10 bases align to TRBD1. CDR1 and CDR2 from the germline V gene are MNHNS and SASEGT. The CDR3 consists of 14 residues. V was pared by 6 bases and J by 7 bases, with 9 bases of the junction left unmatched.

This clonotype was found many times. The chain carries TRBV2 and TRBJ1-4; the match to TRBD1 covers 7 bases. The V gene's germline CDR1 is SNHLY and CDR2 FYNNEI. Trimming removed 8 bases from V and 6 bases from J; junction bases left unmatched: 6. The length of the CDR3 is 13 residues. Here the CDR3 reads CASDHDRDEKLFF. CDR3 coding DNA: TGTGCCAGCGATCATGACAGGGATGAAAAACTGTTTTTT.

The rearrangement joins TRBV6-2 or TRBV6-3 to TRBJ1-1, with TRBD1 matching over 9 bases. The end of the DNA fits TRBJ2-1 better, so the J call may be wrong. The CDR3 runs 16 residues. The germline gives CDR1 MNHEY, CDR2 SVGEGT. CDR3 nucleotides: TGTGCCAGCAGCTCCGGGACAGGGTCCCTCTACAATGAGCAGTTCTTC. Translating gives CASSSGTGSLYNEQFF.

The chain employs TRBV28 and TRBJ2-3, with 10 nucleotides matching TRBD2. V was clipped by 7 bases and J by 0 bases; unmatched bases: 7. CDR1 and CDR2 (germline): MDHEN, SYDVKM. This CDR3 spans 16 amino acids. CDR3 bases: TGTGCCAGCACCCAGCTAGCGGGGGCTAGCACAGATACGCAGTATTTT. It is translated as CASTQLAGASTDTQYF.

CDR3 residues: CASSPGLNNEQFF. In nucleotides, the CDR3 is TGTGCCAGCAGCCCGGGACTGAACAATGAGCAGTTCTTC. J is TRBJ2-5 and V is TRBV7-2; possible D gene TRBD2, 6 bases. The assigned J gene may be wrong: the sequence end matches TRBJ2-1 better. This CDR3 is 13 amino acids long. CDR1 SGHTA and CDR2 FQGNSA come from the germline V gene.

Relative to its sample, this clonotype is medium-sized. This chain connects TRBV27 to TRBJ2-3; 7 bases match TRBD2. V lost 3 bases to trimming and J lost 2 bases; unmatched junction nucleotides: 5. Germline values: CDR1 MNHEY, CDR2 SMNVEV (reference sequence). The CDR3 is made up of 15 amino acids. In DNA, the CDR3 is TGTGCCAGCAGTTTGTGGGAGGGCCACACAGATACGCAGTATTTT. Amino acid sequence: CASSLWEGHTDTQYF.

Concerning this clonotype itself: An end of the junction differs from the germline gene, which may be a read error. This chain connects TRBV12-3 or TRBV12-4 to TRBJ2-4; 7 bases align to TRBD1. The CDR3 length is 14 residues. CDR3 in DNA: TGTGCCAGCAGTTTCGAAGACAGGGATTCACCCCTCCACTTC. Translated: CASSFEDRDSPLHF.

The CDR3 loop is CASSLNFGTSEQYF. In DNA, the CDR3 is TGTGCCAGCAGCTTAAACTTCGGGACTAGCGAGCAGTACTTC. The V gene is TRBV7-6, the J gene TRBJ2-1; TRBD2 agrees at 8 bases. The J call is in doubt because the DNA end fits TRBJ2-7 better. Germline V CDR1 and CDR2: SGHVS, FNYEAQ. The CDR3 has 14 amino acids.

The V call is TRBV7-6, the J call TRBJ2-5, with D perhaps given as TRBD1 or TRBD2 (6 bases each). The J call is in doubt because the DNA end fits TRBJ2-1 better. Germline CDR1 and CDR2: SGHVS and FNYEAQ. The CDR3 runs to 14 residues. The CDR3 DNA reads as TGTGCCAGCAGATTTAGGGGGGATCACAATGAGCAGTTCTTC. Translating gives CASRFRGDHNEQFF.

The sample holds many counts of this clonotype. This chain uses TRBV20-1 with TRBJ1-4; D is unresolved. The CDR3 contains 14 residues. Trimming shortened V by 0 bases and J by 8 bases, and 13 bases separated the two germline ends. Germline loops: CDR1 DFQATT, CDR2 SNEGSKA (reference sequence). The CDR3 loop reads CSARDVGKHEKLFF. CDR3 coding DNA: TGCAGTGCTAGAGATGTAGGGAAACACGAAAAACTGTTTTTT.

V gene TRBV4-1 combines with J gene TRBJ2-3; D gene ambiguous. The CDR3 covers 17 residues. V was clipped by 6 bases and J by 6 bases, with 25 bases between them. The germline V gene encodes CDR1 MGHRA and CDR2 YSYEKL. CDR3 loop: CASRQWSMGLERDTQYF. The CDR3 region has the DNA TGCGCCAGCAGGCAATGGTCCATGGGCCTAGAGAGGGATACGCAGTATTTT.

This clonotype has just a few counts. The rearrangement links TRBV7-2 to TRBJ2-1; TRBD2 aligns across 7 bases. The J call is in doubt because the DNA end fits TRBJ2-7 better. The CDR3 is 14 amino acids. The germline CDR1 and CDR2 sequences are SGHTA and FQGNSA. The CDR3 nucleotides read TGTGCCAGCAGCTTAGCGGGAGGGCCTTACGAGCAGTACTTC. Protein sequence: CASSLAGGPYEQYF.

This clonotype rates as medium-sized. This chain joins TRBV7-2 and TRBJ2-2; D gene uncertain. The CDR3 is 13 amino acids. From germline, CDR1 is SGHTA and CDR2 FQGNSA. Trimming cost V 5 bases and J 6 bases, with 10 bases left between them. This CDR3 reads CASSPVSSGELFF. CDR3 sequence (DNA): TGTGCCAGCAGCCCCGTATCCTCCGGGGAGCTGTTTTTT.

This clonotype was seen a few times. This may be a read error: a much more frequent sequence differs by one nucleotide. The chain links TRBV5-5 to TRBJ2-1; D tentatively reads TRBD1 or TRBD2 (5 bases each). This CDR3 spans 13 amino acids. V lost 4 bases, J lost 10 bases, and 15 bases lay in between. CDR1 SGHKS and CDR2 YYEKEE come from the germline V gene (reference sequence). The CDR3 is CASSGIGGYEQFF. CDR3 nucleotide sequence: TGTGCCAGCAGCGGGATTGGGGGTTACGAGCAGTTCTTC.

The rearrangement links TRBV7-4 to TRBJ2-5, with 9 bases aligning to TRBD1. The J call is uncertain, as TRBJ2-1 better fits the DNA end. The CDR3 runs to 16 residues. CDR1 and CDR2 from the germline V gene are SGHVT and SQSDAQ. CDR3 in DNA: TGTGCCAGCAGCTTAGCGGTCGGGACAGGGCTAAATGAGCAGTTCTTC. As protein: CASSLAVGTGLNEQFF.